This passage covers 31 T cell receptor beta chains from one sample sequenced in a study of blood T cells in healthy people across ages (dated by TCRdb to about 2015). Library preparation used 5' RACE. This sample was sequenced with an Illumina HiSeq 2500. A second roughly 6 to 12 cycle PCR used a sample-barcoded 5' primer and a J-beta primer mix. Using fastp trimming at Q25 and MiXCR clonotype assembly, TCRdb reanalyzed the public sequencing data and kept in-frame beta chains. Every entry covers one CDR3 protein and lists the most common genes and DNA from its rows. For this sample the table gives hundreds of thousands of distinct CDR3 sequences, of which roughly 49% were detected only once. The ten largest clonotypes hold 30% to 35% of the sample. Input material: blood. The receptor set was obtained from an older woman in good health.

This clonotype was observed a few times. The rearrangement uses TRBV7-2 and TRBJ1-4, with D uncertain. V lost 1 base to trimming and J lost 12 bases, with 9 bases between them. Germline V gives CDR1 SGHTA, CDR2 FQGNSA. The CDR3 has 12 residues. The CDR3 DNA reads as TGTGCCAGCAGCTTAGACTCCTGGGAACTGTTTTTT. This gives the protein CASSLDSWELFF.

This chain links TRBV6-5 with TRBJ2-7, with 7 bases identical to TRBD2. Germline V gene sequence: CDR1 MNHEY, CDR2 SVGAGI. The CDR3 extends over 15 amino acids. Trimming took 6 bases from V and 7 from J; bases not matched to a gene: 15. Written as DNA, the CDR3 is TGTGCCAGCAGACGCACTAGCGTAGCGGTGGGAGAGCAGTACTTC. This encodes CASRRTSVAVGEQYF.

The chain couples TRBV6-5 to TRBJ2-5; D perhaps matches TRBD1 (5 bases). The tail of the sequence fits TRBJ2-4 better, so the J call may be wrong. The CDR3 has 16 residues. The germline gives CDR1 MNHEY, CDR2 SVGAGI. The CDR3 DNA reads TGTGCCAGCAGTTACTCCCCTTGGTTAGGGGAAAACATTCAGTACTTC. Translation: CASSYSPWLGENIQYF.

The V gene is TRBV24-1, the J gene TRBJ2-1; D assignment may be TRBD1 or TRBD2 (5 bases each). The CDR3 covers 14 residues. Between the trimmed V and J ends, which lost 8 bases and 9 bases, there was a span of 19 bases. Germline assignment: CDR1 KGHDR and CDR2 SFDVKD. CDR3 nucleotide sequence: TGTGCCACCACCACCGGGACCTTAAAGGGTGAGCAGTTCTTC. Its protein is CATTTGTLKGEQFF.

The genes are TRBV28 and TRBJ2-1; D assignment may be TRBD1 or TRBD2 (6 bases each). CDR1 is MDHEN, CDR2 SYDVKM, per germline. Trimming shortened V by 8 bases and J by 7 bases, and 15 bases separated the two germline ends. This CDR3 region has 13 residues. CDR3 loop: CASRILGGNEQFF. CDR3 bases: TGTGCCAGCCGTATTTTAGGGGGGAATGAGCAGTTCTTC.

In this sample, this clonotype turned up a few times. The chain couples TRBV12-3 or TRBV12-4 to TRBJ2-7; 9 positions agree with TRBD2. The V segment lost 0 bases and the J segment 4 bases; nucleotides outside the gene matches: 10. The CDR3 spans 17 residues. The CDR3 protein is CASSLAHGREGRYEQYF. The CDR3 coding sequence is TGTGCCAGCAGTTTAGCCCATGGGCGGGAGGGCCGATACGAGCAGTACTTC.

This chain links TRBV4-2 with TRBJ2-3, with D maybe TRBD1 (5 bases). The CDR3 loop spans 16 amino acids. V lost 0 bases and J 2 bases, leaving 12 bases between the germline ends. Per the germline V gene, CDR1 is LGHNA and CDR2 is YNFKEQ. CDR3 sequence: CASSQDVGQNTDTQYF. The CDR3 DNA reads TGTGCCAGCAGCCAAGATGTGGGGCAGAACACAGATACGCAGTATTTT.

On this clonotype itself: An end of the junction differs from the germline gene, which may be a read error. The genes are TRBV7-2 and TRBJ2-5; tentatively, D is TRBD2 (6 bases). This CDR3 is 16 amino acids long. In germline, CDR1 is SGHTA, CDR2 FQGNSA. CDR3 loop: CAGSRPYGGDQETQYF. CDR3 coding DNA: TGTGCCGGCAGCCGCCCCTACGGGGGAGATCAAGAGACCCAGTACTTC.

CDR3 nucleotides: TGTGCCAGCAGCGGCGACGGGCAGACTGCGCCGCGGGGTGAGCAGTTCTTC. Its translation: CASSGDGQTAPRGEQFF. The rearrangement joins TRBV11-2 to TRBJ2-1; the D gene is possibly TRBD2 (6 bases). This CDR3 is built from 17 residues. Germline loops: CDR1 SGHAT, CDR2 FQNNGV. Trimming removed 5 bases from V and 9 bases from J, with 26 bases in between.

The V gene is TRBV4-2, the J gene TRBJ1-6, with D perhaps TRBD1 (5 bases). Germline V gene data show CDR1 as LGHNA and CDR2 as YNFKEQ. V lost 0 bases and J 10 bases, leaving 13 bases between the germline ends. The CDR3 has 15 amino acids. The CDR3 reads CASSQDFQGYSPLHF. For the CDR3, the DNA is TGTGCCAGCAGCCAAGATTTTCAGGGTTACTCACCCCTCCACTTT.

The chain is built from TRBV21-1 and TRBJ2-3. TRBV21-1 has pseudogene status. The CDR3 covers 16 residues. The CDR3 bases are TGTGCCAGCAGCAAATGGTGGCGACCTCAGGCAGATACGCAGTATTTT. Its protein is CASSKWWRPQADTQYF.

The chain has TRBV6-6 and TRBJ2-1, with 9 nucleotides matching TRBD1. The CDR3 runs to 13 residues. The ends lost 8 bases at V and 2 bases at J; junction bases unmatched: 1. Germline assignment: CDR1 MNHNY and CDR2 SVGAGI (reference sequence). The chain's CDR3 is CASGTGPYNEQFF. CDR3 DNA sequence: TGTGCCAGCGGGACAGGGCCCTACAATGAGCAGTTCTTC.

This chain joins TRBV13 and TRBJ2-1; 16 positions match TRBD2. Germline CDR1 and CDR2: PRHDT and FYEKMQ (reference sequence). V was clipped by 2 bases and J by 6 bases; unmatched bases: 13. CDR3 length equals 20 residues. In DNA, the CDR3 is TGTGCCAGCAGCTTAAGGGCCGGGACTAGCGGGAGGGCCAAAGTCAATGAGCAGTTCTTC. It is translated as CASSLRAGTSGRAKVNEQFF.

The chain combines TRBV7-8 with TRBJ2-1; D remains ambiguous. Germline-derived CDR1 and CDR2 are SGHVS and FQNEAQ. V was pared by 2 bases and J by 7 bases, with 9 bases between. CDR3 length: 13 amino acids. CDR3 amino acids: CASSLYLPNEQFF. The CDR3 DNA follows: TGTGCCAGCAGCTTATACCTCCCTAATGAGCAGTTCTTC.

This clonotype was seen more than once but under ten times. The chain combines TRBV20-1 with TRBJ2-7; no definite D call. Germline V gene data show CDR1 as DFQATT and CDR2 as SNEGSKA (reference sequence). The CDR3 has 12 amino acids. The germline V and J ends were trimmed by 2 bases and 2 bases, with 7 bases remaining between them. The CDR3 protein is CSARSAAYEQYF. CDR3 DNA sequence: TGCAGTGCTAGATCTGCGGCCTACGAGCAGTACTTC.

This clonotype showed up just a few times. CDR3 DNA: TGTGCCAGCAGCAGGTCTAGCGGTTTTTACGAGCAGTACTTC. As protein: CASSRSSGFYEQYF. This chain connects TRBV7-2 to TRBJ2-7, with 7 bases matching TRBD2. The CDR3 extends over 14 amino acids. Looked up from germline, CDR1 is SGHTA and CDR2 is FQGNSA. V trimming: 5 bases; J trimming: 4 bases; junction bases outside the gene matches: 8.

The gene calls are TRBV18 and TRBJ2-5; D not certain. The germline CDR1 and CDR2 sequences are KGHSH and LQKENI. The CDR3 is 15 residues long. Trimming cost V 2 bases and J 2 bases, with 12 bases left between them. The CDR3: CASSPIHDWQETQYF. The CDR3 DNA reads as TGTGCCAGCTCACCAATTCACGATTGGCAAGAGACCCAGTACTTC.

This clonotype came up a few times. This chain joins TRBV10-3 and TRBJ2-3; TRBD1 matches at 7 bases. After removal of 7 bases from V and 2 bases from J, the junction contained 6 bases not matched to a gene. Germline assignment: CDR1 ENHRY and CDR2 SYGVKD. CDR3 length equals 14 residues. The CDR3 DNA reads TGTGCCATCAAACGGACAGGACACACAGATACGCAGTATTTT. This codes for CAIKRTGHTDTQYF.

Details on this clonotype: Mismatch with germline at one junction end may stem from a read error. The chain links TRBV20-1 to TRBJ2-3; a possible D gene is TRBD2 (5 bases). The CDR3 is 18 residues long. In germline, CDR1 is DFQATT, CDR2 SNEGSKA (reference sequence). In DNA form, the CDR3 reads TGCAGTGCTAGGCCCCTAGTTGCGGGTAAATCTAGCACGGATACGCAGTATTTT. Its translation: CSARPLVAGKSSTDTQYF.

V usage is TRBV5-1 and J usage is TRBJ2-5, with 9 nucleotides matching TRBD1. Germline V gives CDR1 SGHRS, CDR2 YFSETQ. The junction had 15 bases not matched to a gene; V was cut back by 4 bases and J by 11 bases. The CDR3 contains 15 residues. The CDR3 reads CASSTGTGNYNEQYF. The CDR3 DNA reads TGCGCCAGCAGCACCGGGACAGGGAACTACAATGAGCAGTACTTC.

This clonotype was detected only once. CDR3 residues: CASSLIGGANYGYTF. The DNA of the CDR3 is TGTGCCAGCAGCTTAATAGGGGGAGCTAACTATGGCTACACCTTC. The gene calls are TRBV7-3 and TRBJ1-2, with D tentatively TRBD1 (6 bases). Germline CDR1 and CDR2: SGHTA and FQGTGA. Trimming took off 1 base at V and 0 bases at J, with 9 bases between the two ends. This CDR3 has 15 residues.

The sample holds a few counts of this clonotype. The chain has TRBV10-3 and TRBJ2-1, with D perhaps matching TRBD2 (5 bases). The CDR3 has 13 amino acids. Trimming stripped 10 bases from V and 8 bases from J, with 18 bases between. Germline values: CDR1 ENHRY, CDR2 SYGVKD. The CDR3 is CATVQRGSDEQFF. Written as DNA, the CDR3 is TGTGCCACCGTCCAACGGGGATCCGATGAGCAGTTCTTC.

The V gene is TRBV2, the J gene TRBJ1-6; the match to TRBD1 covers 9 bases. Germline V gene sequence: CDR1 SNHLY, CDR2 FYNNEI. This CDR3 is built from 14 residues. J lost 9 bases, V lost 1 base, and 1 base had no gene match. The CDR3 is CASSEDRGLSPLHF. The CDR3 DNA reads TGTGCCAGCAGTGAAGACAGGGGGCTTTCACCCCTCCACTTT.

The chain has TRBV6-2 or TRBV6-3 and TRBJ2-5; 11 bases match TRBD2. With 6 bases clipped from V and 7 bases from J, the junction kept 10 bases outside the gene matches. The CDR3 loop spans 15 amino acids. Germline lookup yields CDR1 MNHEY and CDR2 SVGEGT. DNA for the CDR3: TGTGCCAGCAGCTTGACTAGCGGGGCCGTCGGGACCCAGTACTTC. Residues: CASSLTSGAVGTQYF.

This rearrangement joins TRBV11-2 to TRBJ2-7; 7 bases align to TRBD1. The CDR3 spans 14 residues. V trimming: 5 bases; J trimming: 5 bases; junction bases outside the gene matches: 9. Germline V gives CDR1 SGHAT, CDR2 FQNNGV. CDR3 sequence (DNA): TGTGCCAGCAGCGCCGGGACAGATCTGGACGAGCAGTACTTC. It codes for CASSAGTDLDEQYF.

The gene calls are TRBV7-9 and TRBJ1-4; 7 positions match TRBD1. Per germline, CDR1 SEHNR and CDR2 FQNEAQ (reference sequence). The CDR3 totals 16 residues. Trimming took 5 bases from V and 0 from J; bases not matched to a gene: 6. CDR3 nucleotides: TGTGCCAGCAGCGACGGACAGGCGGCAACTAATGAAAAACTGTTTTTT. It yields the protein CASSDGQAATNEKLFF.

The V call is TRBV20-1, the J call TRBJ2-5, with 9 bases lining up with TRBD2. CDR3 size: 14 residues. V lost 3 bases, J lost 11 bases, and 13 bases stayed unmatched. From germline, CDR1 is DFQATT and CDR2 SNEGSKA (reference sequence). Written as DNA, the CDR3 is TGCAGTGCTAGTGAGAGCGGGAGGCTGAATGAGCAGTACTTC. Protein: CSASESGRLNEQYF.

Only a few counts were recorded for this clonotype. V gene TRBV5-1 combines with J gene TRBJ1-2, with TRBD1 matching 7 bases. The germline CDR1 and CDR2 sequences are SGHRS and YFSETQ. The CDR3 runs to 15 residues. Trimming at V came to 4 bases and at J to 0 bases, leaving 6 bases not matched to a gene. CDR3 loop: CASSEGQPPNYGYTF. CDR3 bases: TGCGCCAGCAGCGAGGGACAGCCTCCTAACTATGGCTACACCTTC.

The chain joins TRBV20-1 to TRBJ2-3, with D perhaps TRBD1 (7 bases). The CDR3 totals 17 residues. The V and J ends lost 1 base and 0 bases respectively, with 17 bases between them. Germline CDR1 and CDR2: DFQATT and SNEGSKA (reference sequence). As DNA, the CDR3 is TGCAGTGCTAGAGGGAGGGGGCGCGCGGGAAGCACAGATACGCAGTATTTT. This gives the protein CSARGRGRAGSTDTQYF.

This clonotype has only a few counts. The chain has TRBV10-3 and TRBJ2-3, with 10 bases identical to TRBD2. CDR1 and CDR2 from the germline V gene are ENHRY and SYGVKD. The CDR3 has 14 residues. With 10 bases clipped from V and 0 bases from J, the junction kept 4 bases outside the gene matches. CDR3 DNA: TGTGCCACTGGGACTAGCGAAAGCACAGATACGCAGTATTTT. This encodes CATGTSESTDTQYF.

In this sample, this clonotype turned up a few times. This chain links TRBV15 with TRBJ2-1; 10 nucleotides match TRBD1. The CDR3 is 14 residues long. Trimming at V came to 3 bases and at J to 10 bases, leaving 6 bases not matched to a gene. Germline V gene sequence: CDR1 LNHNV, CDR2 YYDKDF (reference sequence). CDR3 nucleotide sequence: TGTGCCACCAGCAGGGGGACAGGGGCCAACGAGCAGTTCTTC. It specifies CATSRGTGANEQFF. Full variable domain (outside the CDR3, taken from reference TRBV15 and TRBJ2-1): DAMVIQNPRYQVTQFGKPVTLSCSQTLNHNVMYWYQQKSSQAPKLLFHYYDKDFNNEADTPDNFQSRRPNTSFCFLDIRSPGLGDTAMYLCATSRGTGANEQFFGPGTRLTVL.